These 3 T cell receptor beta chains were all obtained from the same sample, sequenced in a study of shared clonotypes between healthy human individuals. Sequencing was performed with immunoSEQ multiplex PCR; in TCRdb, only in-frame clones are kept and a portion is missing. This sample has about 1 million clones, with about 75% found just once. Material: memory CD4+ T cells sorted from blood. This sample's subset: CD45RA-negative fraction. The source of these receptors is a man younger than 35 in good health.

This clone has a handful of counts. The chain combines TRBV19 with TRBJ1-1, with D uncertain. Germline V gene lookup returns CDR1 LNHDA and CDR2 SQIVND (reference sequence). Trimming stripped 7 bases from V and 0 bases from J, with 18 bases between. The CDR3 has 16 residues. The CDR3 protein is CASTDPGNYMNTEAFF. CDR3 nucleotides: TGTGCCAGTACTGACCCGGGGAACTACATGAACACTGAAGCTTTCTTT.

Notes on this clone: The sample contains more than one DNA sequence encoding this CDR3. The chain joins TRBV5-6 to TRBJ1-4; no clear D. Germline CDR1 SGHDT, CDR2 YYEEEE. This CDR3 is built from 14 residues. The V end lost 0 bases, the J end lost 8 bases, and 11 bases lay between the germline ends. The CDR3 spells CASSLGGRPEKLFF. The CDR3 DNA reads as TGTGCCAGCAGCTTGGGAGGTAGGCCCGAAAAACTGTTTTTT.

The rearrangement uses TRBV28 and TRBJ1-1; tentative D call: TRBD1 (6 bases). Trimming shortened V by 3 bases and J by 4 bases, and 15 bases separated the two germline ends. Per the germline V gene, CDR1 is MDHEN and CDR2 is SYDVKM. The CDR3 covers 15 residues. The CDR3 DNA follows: TGTGCCAGCAGTTTGGGGGGGCGAGGGGCCACTGAAGCTTTCTTT. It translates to CASSLGGRGATEAFF.